Listed below are T cell receptor beta chains from one sample, sequenced in a study of a mutant IDH1 vaccine in newly diagnosed glioma. Antigen specificity for these receptors is unknown. The method was immunoSEQ multiplex PCR; TCRdb's version includes in-frame clones alone and lacks a portion of them. The profile covers approximately 37,000 clones, with approximately 79% appearing a single time and around 19% taken by the ten largest. The material was PBMCs, obtained from a glioma patient whose treatment included an IDH1 peptide vaccine. The source is a man between 18 and 35 years old with glioma. Some clones in this sample may be carry-over from other donors' samples. The CDR3 runs from the conserved cysteine through the conserved F or W. Each record gives: D gene, V gene, clone size, J gene, CDR3 protein, CDR3 DNA. A D gene is named only where the DNA matches it firmly. Expanded clones are given a class, and other clones once, few, many or no size at all.

-	TRBV5-1	-	TRBJ2-7	CASSPGQSPGEQYF	TGCGCCAGCAGCCCTGGACAAAGTCCGGGCGAGCAGTACTTC
-	TRBV27	-	TRBJ1-1	CASSFKGTTEAFF	TGTGCCAGCAGTTTTAAGGGGACCACTGAAGCTTTCTTT
-	TRBV4-3	-	TRBJ1-2	CASSQDRGGGYTF	TGCGCCAGCAGCCAAGATCGAGGGGGAGGCTACACCTTC
TRBD2	TRBV6-5	once	TRBJ2-1	CASSYAGTSGHNEQFF	TGTGCCAGCAGTTACGCCGGGACTAGCGGCCACAATGAGCAGTTCTTC
-	TRBV28	few	TRBJ2-1	CASSFPGGYNEQFF	TGTGCCAGCAGTTTTCCCGGGGGTTACAATGAGCAGTTCTTC
TRBD2	TRBV9	-	TRBJ2-2	CASSVSLAGGPAGELFF	TGTGCCAGCAGCGTAAGTCTAGCGGGAGGGCCAGCCGGGGAGCTGTTTTTT
-	TRBV15	-	TRBJ1-1	CATSRPPGTEAFF	TGTGCCACCAGCAGACCACCGGGGACTGAAGCTTTCTTT
TRBD1	TRBV12-5	few	TRBJ2-1	CASGLGQGYNEQFF	TGTGCTAGTGGTTTGGGACAGGGCTACAATGAGCAGTTCTTC
-	TRBV11-2	-	TRBJ1-1	CASSSWSNTEAFF	TGTGCCAGCAGCTCGTGGTCGAACACTGAAGCTTTCTTT
TRBD1	TRBV7-6	once	TRBJ1-2	CASSRDRVGGYTF	TGTGCCAGCAGCCGTGACAGGGTCGGTGGCTACACCTTC
-	TRBV4-3	-	TRBJ2-7	CASSRDDSGGYEQYF	TGCGCCAGCAGCCGGGACGACAGTGGTGGCTACGAGCAGTACTTC
-	TRBV7-2	few	TRBJ2-7	CASSRAAYEQYF	TGTGCCAGCAGCCGGGCGGCCTACGAGCAGTACTTC
TRBD1	TRBV5-1	-	TRBJ2-7	CASSQDRSYYEQYF	TGCGCCAGCAGCCAGGACAGGTCGTACTACGAGCAGTACTTC
TRBD1	TRBV7-2	-	TRBJ1-2	CASSLGGTGGNYGYTF	TGTGCCAGCAGCTTAGGAGGGACAGGGGGCAACTATGGCTACACCTTC
-	TRBV6-6	once	TRBJ1-1	CASTLRLFEVTEAFF	TGTGCCAGCACCCTTAGGCTCTTTGAGGTCACTGAAGCTTTCTTT